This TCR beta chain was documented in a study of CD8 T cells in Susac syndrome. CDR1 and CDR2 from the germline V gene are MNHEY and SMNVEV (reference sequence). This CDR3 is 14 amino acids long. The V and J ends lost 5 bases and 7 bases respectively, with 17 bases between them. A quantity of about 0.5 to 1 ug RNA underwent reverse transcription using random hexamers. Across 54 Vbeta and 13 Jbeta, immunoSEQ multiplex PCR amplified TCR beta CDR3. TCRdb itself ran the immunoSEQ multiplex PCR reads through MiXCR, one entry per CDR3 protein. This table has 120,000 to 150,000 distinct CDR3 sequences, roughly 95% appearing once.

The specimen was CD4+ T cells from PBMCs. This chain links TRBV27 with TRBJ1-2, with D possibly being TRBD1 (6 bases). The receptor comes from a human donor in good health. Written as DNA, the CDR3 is TGTGCCAGCAGTGAGCAGGGGACGGAACGTGGCTACACCTTC. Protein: CASSEQGTERGYTF.